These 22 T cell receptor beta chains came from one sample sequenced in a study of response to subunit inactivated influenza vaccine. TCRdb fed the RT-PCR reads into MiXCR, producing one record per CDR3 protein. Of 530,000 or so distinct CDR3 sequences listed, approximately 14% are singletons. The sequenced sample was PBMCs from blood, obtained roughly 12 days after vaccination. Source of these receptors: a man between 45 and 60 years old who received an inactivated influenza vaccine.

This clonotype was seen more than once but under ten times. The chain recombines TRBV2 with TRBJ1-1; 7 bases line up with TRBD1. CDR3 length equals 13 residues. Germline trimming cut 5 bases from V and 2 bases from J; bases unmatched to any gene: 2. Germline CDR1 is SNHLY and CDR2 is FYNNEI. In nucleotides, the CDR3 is TGTGCCAGCAGTTGGGACAGCAACACTGAAGCTTTCTTT. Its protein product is CASSWDSNTEAFF.

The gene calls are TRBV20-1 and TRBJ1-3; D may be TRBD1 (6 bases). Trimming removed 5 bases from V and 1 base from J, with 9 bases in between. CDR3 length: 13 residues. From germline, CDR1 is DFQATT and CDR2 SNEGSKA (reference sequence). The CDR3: CSARRGSGNTIYF. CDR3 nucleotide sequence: TGCAGTGCTCGCAGGGGTTCTGGAAACACCATATATTTT.

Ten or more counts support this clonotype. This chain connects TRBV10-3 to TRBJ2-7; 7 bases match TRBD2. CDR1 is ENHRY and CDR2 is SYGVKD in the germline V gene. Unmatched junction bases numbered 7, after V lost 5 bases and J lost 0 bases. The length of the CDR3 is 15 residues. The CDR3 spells CAISPRTGGSYEQYF. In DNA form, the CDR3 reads TGTGCCATCAGTCCCCGGACGGGAGGCTCCTACGAGCAGTACTTC.

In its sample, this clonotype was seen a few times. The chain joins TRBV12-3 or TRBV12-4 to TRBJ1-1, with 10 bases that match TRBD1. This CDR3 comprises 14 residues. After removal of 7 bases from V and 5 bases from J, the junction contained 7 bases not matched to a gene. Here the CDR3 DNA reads TGTGCCAGCAACCCAGGACAGGGGGGAACTGAAGCTTTCTTT. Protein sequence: CASNPGQGGTEAFF.

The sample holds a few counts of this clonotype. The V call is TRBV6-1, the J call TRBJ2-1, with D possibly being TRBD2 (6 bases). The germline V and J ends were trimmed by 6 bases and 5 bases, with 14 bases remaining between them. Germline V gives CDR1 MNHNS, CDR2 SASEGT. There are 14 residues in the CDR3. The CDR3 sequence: CASRSGASDNEQFF. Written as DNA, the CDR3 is TGTGCCAGCAGATCCGGGGCTAGCGACAATGAGCAGTTCTTC.

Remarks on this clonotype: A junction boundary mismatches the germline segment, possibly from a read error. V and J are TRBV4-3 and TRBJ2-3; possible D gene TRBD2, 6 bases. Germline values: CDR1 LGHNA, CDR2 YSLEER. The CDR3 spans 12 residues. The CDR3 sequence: CASSQRGSTQDF. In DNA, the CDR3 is TGCGCCAGCAGCCAACGGGGGAGTACGCAGGATTTT.

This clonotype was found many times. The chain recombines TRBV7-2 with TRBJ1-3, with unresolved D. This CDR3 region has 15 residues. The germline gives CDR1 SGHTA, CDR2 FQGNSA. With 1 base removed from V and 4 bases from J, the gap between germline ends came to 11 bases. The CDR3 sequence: CASSLVAGSGNTIYF. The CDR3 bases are TGTGCCAGCAGCTTAGTCGCGGGGTCCGGAAACACCATATATTTT.

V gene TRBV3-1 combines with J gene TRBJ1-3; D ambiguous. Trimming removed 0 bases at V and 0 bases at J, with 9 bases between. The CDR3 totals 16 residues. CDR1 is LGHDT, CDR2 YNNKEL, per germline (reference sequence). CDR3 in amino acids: CASSQDATHSGNTIYF. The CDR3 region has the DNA TGTGCCAGCAGCCAAGATGCCACACACTCTGGAAACACCATATATTTT.

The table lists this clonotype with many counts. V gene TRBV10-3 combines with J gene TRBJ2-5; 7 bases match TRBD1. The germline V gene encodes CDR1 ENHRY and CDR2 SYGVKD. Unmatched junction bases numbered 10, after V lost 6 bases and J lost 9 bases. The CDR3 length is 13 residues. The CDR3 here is CAIRKTGEAAQYF. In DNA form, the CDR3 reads TGTGCCATCAGGAAAACAGGGGAAGCAGCCCAGTACTTC.

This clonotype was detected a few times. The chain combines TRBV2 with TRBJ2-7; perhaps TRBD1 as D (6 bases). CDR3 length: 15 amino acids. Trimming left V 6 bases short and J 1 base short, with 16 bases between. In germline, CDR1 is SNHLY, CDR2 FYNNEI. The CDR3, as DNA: TGTGCCAGCAGACCGGACAGATACGATTCCTACGAGCAGTACTTC. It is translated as CASRPDRYDSYEQYF.

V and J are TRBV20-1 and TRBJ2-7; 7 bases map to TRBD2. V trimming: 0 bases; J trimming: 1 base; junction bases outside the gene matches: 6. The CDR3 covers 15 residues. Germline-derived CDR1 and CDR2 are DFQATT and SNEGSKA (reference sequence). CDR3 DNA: TGCAGTGCTAGAGATCCTTATAGCGGGTCCTACGAGCAGTACTTC. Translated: CSARDPYSGSYEQYF.

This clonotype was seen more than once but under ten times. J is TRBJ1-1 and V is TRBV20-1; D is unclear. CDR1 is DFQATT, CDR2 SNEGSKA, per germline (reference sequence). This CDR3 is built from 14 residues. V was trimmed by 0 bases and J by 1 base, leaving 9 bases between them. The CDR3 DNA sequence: TGCAGTGCTAGAGAATCAGCCGCGAACACTGAAGCTTTCTTT. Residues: CSARESAANTEAFF.

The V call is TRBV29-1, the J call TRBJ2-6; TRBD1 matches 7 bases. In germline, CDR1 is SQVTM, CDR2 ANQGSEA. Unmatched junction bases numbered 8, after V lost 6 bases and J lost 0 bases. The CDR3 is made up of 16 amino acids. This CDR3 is CSVSTGWSSGANVLTF. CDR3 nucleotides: TGCAGCGTCTCGACAGGGTGGAGCTCTGGGGCCAACGTCCTGACTTTC. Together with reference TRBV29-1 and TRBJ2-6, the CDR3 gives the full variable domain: SAVISQKPSRDICQRGTSLTIQCQVDSQVTMMFWYRQQPGQSLTLIATANQGSEATYESGFVIDKFPISRPNLTFSTLTVSNMSPEDSSIYLCSVSTGWSSGANVLTFGAGSRLTVL.

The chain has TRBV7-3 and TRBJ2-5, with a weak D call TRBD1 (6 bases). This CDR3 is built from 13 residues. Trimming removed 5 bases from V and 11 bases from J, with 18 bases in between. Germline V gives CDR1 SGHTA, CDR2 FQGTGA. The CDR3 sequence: CASSPTLTGPQYF. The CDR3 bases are TGTGCCAGCAGCCCTACCCTGACAGGTCCTCAGTACTTC.

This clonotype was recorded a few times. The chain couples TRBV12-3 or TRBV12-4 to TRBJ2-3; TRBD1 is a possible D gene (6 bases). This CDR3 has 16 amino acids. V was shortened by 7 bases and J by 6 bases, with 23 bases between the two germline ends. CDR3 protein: CASTTPTGLRGDTQYF. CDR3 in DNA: TGTGCCAGCACTACTCCGACAGGCCTCAGAGGGGATACGCAGTATTTT.

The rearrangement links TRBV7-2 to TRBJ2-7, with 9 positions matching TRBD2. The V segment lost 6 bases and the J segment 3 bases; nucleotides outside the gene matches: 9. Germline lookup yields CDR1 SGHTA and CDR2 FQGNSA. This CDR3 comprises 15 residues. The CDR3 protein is CASSSLTSGIYEQYF. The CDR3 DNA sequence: TGTGCCAGCAGTTCACTGACTAGCGGAATCTACGAGCAGTACTTC.

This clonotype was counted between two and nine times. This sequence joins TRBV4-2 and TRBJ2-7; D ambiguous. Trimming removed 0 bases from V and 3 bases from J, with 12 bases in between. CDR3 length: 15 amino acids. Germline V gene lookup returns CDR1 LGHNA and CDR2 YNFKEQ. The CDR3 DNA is TGTGCCAGCAGCCAAGACCGACCTCCGGGCTACGAGCAGTACTTC. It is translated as CASSQDRPPGYEQYF.

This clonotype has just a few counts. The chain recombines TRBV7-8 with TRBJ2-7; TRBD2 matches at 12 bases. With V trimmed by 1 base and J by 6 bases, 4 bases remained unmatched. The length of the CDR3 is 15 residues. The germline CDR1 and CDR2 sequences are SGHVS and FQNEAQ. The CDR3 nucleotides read TGTGCCAGCAGCTTAGATGCTAGCGGGGGGGGCGAGCAGTACTTC. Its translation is CASSLDASGGGEQYF.

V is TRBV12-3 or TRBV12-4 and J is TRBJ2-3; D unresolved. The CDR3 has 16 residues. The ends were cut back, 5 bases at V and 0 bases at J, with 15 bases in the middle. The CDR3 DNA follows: TGTGCCAGCAGTCCGATGGTTTGGTCTAGCACAGATACGCAGTATTTT. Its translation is CASSPMVWSSTDTQYF.

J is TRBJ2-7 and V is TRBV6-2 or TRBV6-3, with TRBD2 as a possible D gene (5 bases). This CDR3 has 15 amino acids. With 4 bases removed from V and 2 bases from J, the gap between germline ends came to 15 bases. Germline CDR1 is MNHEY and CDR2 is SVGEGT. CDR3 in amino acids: CASSSPFSRAYEQYF. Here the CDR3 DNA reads TGTGCCAGCAGTTCCCCGTTCTCGCGGGCCTACGAGCAGTACTTC.

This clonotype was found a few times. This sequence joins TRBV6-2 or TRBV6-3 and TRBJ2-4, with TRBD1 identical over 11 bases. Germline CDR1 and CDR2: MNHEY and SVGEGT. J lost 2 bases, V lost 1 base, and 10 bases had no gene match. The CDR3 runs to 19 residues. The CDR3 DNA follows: TGTGCCAGCAGTTACTGGACAGGGGGCATCGGAGTAACCAAAAACATTCAGTACTTC. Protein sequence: CASSYWTGGIGVTKNIQYF.

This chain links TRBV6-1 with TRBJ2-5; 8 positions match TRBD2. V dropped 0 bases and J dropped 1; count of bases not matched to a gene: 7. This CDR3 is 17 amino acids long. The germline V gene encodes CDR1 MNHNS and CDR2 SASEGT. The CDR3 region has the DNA TGTGCCAGCAGTGAAGCGCGCAGCGGGGGCCTCCAAGAGACCCAGTACTTC. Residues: CASSEARSGGLQETQYF.